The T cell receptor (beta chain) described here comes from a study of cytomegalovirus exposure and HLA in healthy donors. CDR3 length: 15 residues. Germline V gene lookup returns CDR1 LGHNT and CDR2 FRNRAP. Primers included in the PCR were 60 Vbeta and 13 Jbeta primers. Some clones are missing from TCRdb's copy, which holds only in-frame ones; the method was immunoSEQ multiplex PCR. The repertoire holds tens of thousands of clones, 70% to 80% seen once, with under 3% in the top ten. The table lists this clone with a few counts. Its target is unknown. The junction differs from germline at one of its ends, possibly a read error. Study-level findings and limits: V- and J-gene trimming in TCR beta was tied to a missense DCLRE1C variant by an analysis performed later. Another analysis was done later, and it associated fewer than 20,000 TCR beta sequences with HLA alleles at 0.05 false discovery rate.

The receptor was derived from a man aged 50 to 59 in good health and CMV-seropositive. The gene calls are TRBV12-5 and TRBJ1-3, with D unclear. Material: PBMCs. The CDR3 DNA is TGTGCTAGTGGGTTGGGCGCGCGCTCTGGAAACACCATATATTTT. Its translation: CASGLGARSGNTIYF.